The source of this T cell receptor beta chain is a study of shared T cell receptors in the human thymus. Profiling relied on immunoSEQ multiplex PCR, and the TCRdb table lists in-frame clones only, not all of them. There are about 660,000 clones in the sample; over 75% occur only once, and 0.0094% lies in the top ten. The length of the CDR3 is 12 residues. Germline CDR1 and CDR2: SQVTM and ANQGSEA. Deletions cut 3 bases from V and 5 bases from J, with 11 bases between. These same records also appear under a second study, on human thymus T cells. That source adds: Thymic and blood repertoires appeared to display a bias in their usage of V and J genes. Unrelated individuals were reported by related research to share highly overlapping thymic repertoires.

Sequenced: thymocytes. The sequence derives from a boy under two years old with a congenital heart defect. The genes are TRBV29-1 and TRBJ2-7, with D possibly TRBD1 on 6 matching bases. CDR3 DNA: TGCAGCGTTGAGGGGGCAGGGGACGAGCAGTACTTC. This sequence encodes CSVEGAGDEQYF.